The TCR beta chain described here comes from a study of human T cells and chemical hapten exposure. Looking at the study overall: Scalp application of diphenylcyclopropenone was performed weekly in patients across the entire approximately 25-week study.

This clonotype was counted between two and nine times. Time point given: pre-sensitization, week 0. Treatment defined: therapeutic diphenylcyclopropenone sensitization with weekly scalp DPC. CDR1 and CDR2 from the germline V gene are SGHTA and FQGNSA. The length of the CDR3 is 14 residues. V lost 5 bases, J lost 7 bases, and 15 bases lay in between. MiXCR, run by TCRdb on the RACE reads, gives a single entry per CDR3 protein. The table includes more than 300,000 distinct CDR3 sequences, 4% to 6% detected once. The receptor comes from a woman between 45 and 65 years old with alopecia areata. Some clones in this sample may be carry-over from other donors' samples. The sequencing used whole blood, collected in connection with sensitization to the hapten diphenylcyclopropenone (DPC). The chain couples TRBV7-2 to TRBJ2-1; no clear D. CDR3 nucleotide sequence: TGTGCCAGCAGCCCAGATCAGGTACTGAATGAGCAGTTCTTC. Amino acid sequence: CASSPDQVLNEQFF.